The clone carrying this T cell receptor beta chain was counted a few times. Its specificity is unknown. This entry belongs to a study of blood T cells in healthy people across ages. Points from the study as a whole: The long-lived group displayed more naive CD4+ cells, plus higher diversity, than the aged donors did.

A J-beta primer mix and a sample-barcoded 5' primer were used in a second PCR of roughly 7 to 12 cycles. Each cDNA molecule was tagged by a template-switch adaptor with 12 random nucleotides. MiXCR, run by TCRdb on the 5' RACE reads, gives a single entry per CDR3 protein. In the table there are about 720,000 distinct CDR3 sequences, over 20% of which are singletons. This CDR3 is built from 15 residues. V lost 2 bases to trimming and J lost 4 bases; unmatched junction nucleotides: 3. Germline-derived CDR1 and CDR2 are LNHNV and YYDKDF (reference sequence). This clonotype was sampled from a man aged 65-85 years in good health. The source material was blood. V and J are TRBV15 and TRBJ2-4, with 9 bases lining up with TRBD1. In DNA, the CDR3 is TGTGCCACCAGCAGATCCGGGACAGGGAAAAACATTCAGTACTTC. It specifies CATSRSGTGKNIQYF.